The 14 T cell receptor beta chains given below trace back to one sample, sequenced in a study of OX40 agonist ivuxolimab in advanced cancers. Produced via immunoSEQ multiplex PCR; TCRdb's table is partial and in-frame only. Of 55,000 to 75,000 clones listed, roughly nine tenths are singletons. This sample comprised CD4+ or CD8+ T cells sorted from blood, obtained in a trial of the OX40 agonist ivuxolimab. The receptors stem from an adult with an advanced solid tumor such as melanoma, head and neck, liver or kidney cancer.

The chain is built from TRBV4-1 and TRBJ2-7; 10 nucleotides align to TRBD1. The germline V gene has CDR1 MGHRA and CDR2 YSYEKL. This CDR3 is built from 14 residues. V was pared by 1 base and J by 5 bases, with 2 bases of the junction left unmatched. In DNA form, the CDR3 reads TGCGCCAGCAGCCAAGTTGGGACAGGGGACGAGCAGTACTTC. The encoded protein is CASSQVGTGDEQYF.

The chain employs TRBV5-6 and TRBJ2-7; TRBD1 agrees at 8 bases. Germline CDR1 and CDR2: SGHDT and YYEEEE. CDR3 length equals 13 residues. The ends lost 3 bases at V and 2 bases at J; junction bases unmatched: 1. The CDR3 region is CASSWTGTYEQYF. CDR3 coding DNA: TGTGCCAGCAGCTGGACAGGGACCTACGAGCAGTACTTC.

The CDR3 here is CASSTGTGHEQFF. The CDR3 region has the DNA TGTGCCAGCAGTACGGGGACAGGCCATGAGCAGTTCTTC. The V call is TRBV6-6, the J call TRBJ2-1, with 8 bases that match TRBD1. Per the germline V gene, CDR1 is MNHNY and CDR2 is SVGAGI (reference sequence). V was pared by 5 bases and J by 8 bases, with 5 bases of the junction left unmatched. CDR3 size: 13 residues.

V is TRBV18 and J is TRBJ2-5; perhaps TRBD1 as D (6 bases). Trimming took 4 bases from V and 3 from J, leaving 9 bases between them. From germline, CDR1 is KGHSH and CDR2 LQKENI. The CDR3 runs 13 residues. The DNA of the CDR3 is TGTGCCAGCTCACGGGCAGGGGAAGAGACCCAGTACTTC. Amino acid sequence: CASSRAGEETQYF.

The J gene is TRBJ2-2, the V gene TRBV9, with D possibly being TRBD1 or TRBD2 (7 bases each). This CDR3 region has 15 residues. CDR1 and CDR2 from the germline V gene are SGDLS and YYNGEE. V lost 4 bases, J lost 8 bases, and 18 bases lay in between. CDR3 sequence: CASSWEGTAPGELFF. As DNA, the CDR3 is TGTGCCAGCAGCTGGGAGGGGACAGCCCCGGGGGAGCTGTTTTTT. Full variable domain (outside the CDR3, taken from reference TRBV9 and TRBJ2-2): DSGVTQTPKHLITATGQRVTLRCSPRSGDLSVYWYQQSLDQGLQFLIQYYNGEERAKGNILERFSAQQFPDLHSELNLSSLELGDSALYFCASSWEGTAPGELFFGEGSRLTVL.

In its sample, this clone was seen many times. V gene TRBV5-1 combines with J gene TRBJ2-5, with 14 bases fitting TRBD2. Unmatched junction bases numbered 10, after V lost 7 bases and J lost 5 bases. Looked up from germline, CDR1 is SGHRS and CDR2 is YFSETQ. The CDR3 has 16 residues. The CDR3 nucleotides are TGCGCCAGCTACTCGGGACTAGCGGGAGCCGGGGAGACCCAGTACTTC. Protein: CASYSGLAGAGETQYF. Supplemented by reference TRBV5-1 and TRBJ2-5, the full variable domain reads KAGVTQTPRYLIKTRGQQVTLSCSPISGHRSVSWYQQTPGQGLQFLFEYFSETQRNKGNFPGRFSGRQFSNSRSEMNVSTLELGDSALYLCASYSGLAGAGETQYFGPGTRLLVL.

The chain joins TRBV13 to TRBJ1-3, with a tentative D call TRBD1 (5 bases). The V and J ends lost 3 bases and 0 bases respectively, with 21 bases between them. This CDR3 is 19 amino acids long. Germline lookup yields CDR1 PRHDT and CDR2 FYEKMQ (reference sequence). The CDR3 loop is CASSFEGRQRTNSGNTIYF. As DNA, the CDR3 is TGTGCCAGCAGCTTTGAGGGGAGGCAGCGTACAAACTCTGGAAACACCATATATTTT.

The V call is TRBV29-1, the J call TRBJ2-1; 10 nucleotides match TRBD2. Germline assignment: CDR1 SQVTM and CDR2 ANQGSEA. The V and J ends lost 3 bases and 8 bases, in that order; junction bases with no gene match: 7. The CDR3 has 14 amino acids. CDR3: CSVEPLAGADEQFF. CDR3 sequence (DNA): TGCAGCGTTGAGCCCCTAGCGGGAGCTGATGAGCAGTTCTTC.

This clone was seen a single time. CDR3 region: CASSHLNLGEGQFF. In DNA form, the CDR3 reads TGTGCCAGCAGCCATCTAAACCTGGGAGAGGGGCAGTTCTTC. The chain couples TRBV11-2 to TRBJ2-1; TRBD2 might be the D (5 bases). This CDR3 contains 14 residues. CDR1 and CDR2 (germline): SGHAT, FQNNGV. Deletions cut 5 bases from V and 12 bases from J, with 20 bases between.

The genes are TRBV27 and TRBJ2-7; TRBD1 might be the D (6 bases). This CDR3 region has 13 residues. Germline CDR1 MNHEY, CDR2 SMNVEV (reference sequence). The ends were cut back, 8 bases at V and 3 bases at J, with 14 bases in the middle. The CDR3 DNA follows: TGTGCCAGCGGGTACAGGGTTAACTACGAGCAGTACTTC. Translating gives CASGYRVNYEQYF.

This clone appeared a single time. This rearrangement joins TRBV7-2 to TRBJ2-7, with D possibly being TRBD2 (5 bases). Germline V CDR1 and CDR2: SGHTA, FQGNSA. V dropped 5 bases and J dropped 0 bases, with 8 bases sitting between them. CDR3 length: 13 residues. In nucleotides, the CDR3 is TGTGCCAGCAGCGTTAGCGTCTCCTACGAGCAGTACTTC. Translated: CASSVSVSYEQYF.

The chain uses TRBV19 and TRBJ1-2; D remains unclear. The CDR3 is 15 residues long. Germline assignment: CDR1 LNHDA and CDR2 SQIVND (reference sequence). Trimming took off 4 bases at V and 2 bases at J, with 14 bases between the two ends. Written as DNA, the CDR3 is TGTGCCAGTAGTAGTTTTATGGCTTCGAACTATGGCTACACCTTC. Encoded protein: CASSSFMASNYGYTF.

V and J are TRBV5-1 and TRBJ2-7; D gene unclear. Germline values: CDR1 SGHRS, CDR2 YFSETQ. The CDR3 contains 14 residues. V was clipped by 0 bases and J by 0 bases, with 7 bases between them. DNA for the CDR3: TGCGCCAGCAGCTTGGCAGGAAACTCCTACGAGCAGTACTTC. This translates into CASSLAGNSYEQYF.

The chain joins TRBV28 to TRBJ1-5; D is undetermined. The V end was cut by 8 bases, the J end by 4 bases, with 21 bases between. Germline V gene sequence: CDR1 MDHEN, CDR2 SYDVKM. This CDR3 is built from 16 residues. CDR3 in DNA: TGTGCCAGCCAAGAGGAGGCCGGGTGGAGAAATCAGCCCCAGCATTTT. Translating it yields CASQEEAGWRNQPQHF.